Shown below are 31 T cell receptor beta chains from a single sample sequenced in a study of OX40 agonist ivuxolimab in advanced cancers. Measured with immunoSEQ multiplex PCR; TCRdb has only the in-frame clones, and not every one. Of approximately 62,000 clones detected, about 92% appear once; the ten largest clones hold about an eighth. Here the sequenced sample was CD4+ or CD8+ T cells sorted from blood, taken in a trial of the OX40 agonist ivuxolimab. These receptors were collected from an adult with an advanced solid tumor such as melanoma, head and neck, liver or kidney cancer.

The V gene is TRBV7-9, the J gene TRBJ1-1; D is uncertain. V lost 3 bases to trimming and J lost 2 bases, with 10 bases between them. The CDR3 is 14 amino acids. CDR1 and CDR2 (germline): SEHNR, FQNEAQ (reference sequence). CDR3 nucleotides: TGTGCCAGCAGCTTGTTACGGGGTAACACTGAAGCTTTCTTT. Translated: CASSLLRGNTEAFF.

The V and J genes are TRBV27 and TRBJ2-3; the match to TRBD2 covers 10 bases. There are 15 residues in the CDR3. Germline CDR1 MNHEY, CDR2 SMNVEV (reference sequence). Trimming removed 5 bases from V and 4 bases from J; junction bases left unmatched: 6. The CDR3 bases are TGTGCCAGCAGTCCCCTAGCGGGAGCAGCAGATACGCAGTATTTT. It translates to CASSPLAGAADTQYF.

The chain carries TRBV19 and TRBJ2-7; 7 nucleotides align to TRBD1. Germline CDR1 reads LNHDA; CDR2 reads SQIVND (reference sequence). CDR3 length: 13 amino acids. The V gene end was trimmed by 5 bases and the J gene end by 4 bases; junction bases not matched to a gene: 5. The CDR3 reads CASSPGTVYEQYF. The CDR3 region has the DNA TGTGCCAGTAGTCCCGGGACAGTTTACGAGCAGTACTTC.

This clone was seen only once. The rearrangement joins TRBV7-9 to TRBJ1-1; the match to TRBD1 covers 8 bases. Germline V CDR1 and CDR2: SEHNR, FQNEAQ (reference sequence). The CDR3 consists of 14 residues. Trimming removed 5 bases from V and 8 bases from J; junction bases left unmatched: 10. CDR3 protein: CASSPKQGGREAFF. CDR3 nucleotides: TGTGCCAGCAGCCCTAAACAGGGGGGGAGGGAAGCTTTCTTT. The complete variable domain, with remaining parts taken from reference TRBV7-9 and TRBJ1-1, reads DTGVSQNPRHKITKRGQNVTFRCDPISEHNRLYWYRQTLGQGPEFLTYFQNEAQLEKSRLLSDRFSAERPKGSFSTLEIQRTEQGDSAMYLCASSPKQGGREAFFGQGTRLTVV.

The chain couples TRBV5-1 to TRBJ2-6; TRBD1 matches at 8 bases. The J segment lost 0 bases and the V segment lost 4 bases, leaving 6 bases of the junction unmatched. The germline CDR1 and CDR2 sequences are SGHRS and YFSETQ. This CDR3 spans 17 amino acids. CDR3 residues: CASSVTGASSGANVLTF. DNA for the CDR3: TGCGCCAGCAGCGTGACAGGGGCGAGCTCTGGGGCCAACGTCCTGACTTTC.

The sample holds one count of this clone. The V and J genes are TRBV14 and TRBJ2-1; 12 positions match TRBD2. Trimming took 4 bases from V and 4 from J; bases not matched to a gene: 14. CDR3 length: 19 amino acids. Germline V gene data show CDR1 as SGHDN and CDR2 as FVKESK. CDR3 sequence reads: CASSPTGYLTSGGYNEQFF. Here the CDR3 DNA reads TGTGCCAGCAGCCCGACAGGATACCTCACTAGCGGGGGGTACAATGAGCAGTTCTTC.

The chain links TRBV27 to TRBJ2-3; the D is unclear. CDR3 length: 12 amino acids. Germline V lookup: CDR1 MNHEY, CDR2 SMNVEV (reference sequence). The V end lost 8 bases, the J end lost 1 base, and 7 bases lay between the germline ends. The CDR3 loop is CASHRGTDTQYF. The CDR3 nucleotides are TGTGCCAGCCATAGAGGCACAGATACGCAGTATTTT.

The CDR3 loop is CASSPPVGSHNEQFF. CDR3 in DNA: TGTGCCAGCAGCCCGCCGGTGGGGAGTCACAATGAGCAGTTCTTC. The chain couples TRBV11-1 to TRBJ2-1; TRBD2 might be the D (5 bases). Trimming took 5 bases from V and 5 from J, leaving 16 bases between them. The CDR3 is made up of 15 amino acids. Germline CDR1 reads SGHAT; CDR2 reads FQDESV (reference sequence).

The chain links TRBV4-2 to TRBJ2-7; a weak D match, TRBD2 (6 bases). Trimming took 0 bases from V and 1 from J, leaving 16 bases between them. The CDR3 has 17 residues. Per germline, CDR1 LGHNA and CDR2 YNFKEQ. The chain's CDR3 is CASSQESPAGASYEQYF. CDR3 DNA sequence: TGTGCCAGCAGCCAAGAGAGCCCAGCGGGCGCTTCCTACGAGCAGTACTTC.

The genes are TRBV2 and TRBJ2-1; a weak D match, TRBD2 (5 bases). The CDR3 consists of 13 residues. The V and J ends lost 5 bases and 4 bases respectively, with 9 bases between them. Looked up from germline, CDR1 is SNHLY and CDR2 is FYNNEI. Here the CDR3 DNA reads TGTGCCAGCAGTCCGGGCGGGTACAATGAGCAGTTCTTC. Translating gives CASSPGGYNEQFF.

V is TRBV6-5 and J is TRBJ1-2; a possible D gene is TRBD1 (6 bases). CDR3 size: 15 residues. Germline lookup yields CDR1 MNHEY and CDR2 SVGAGI. Deletions cut 2 bases from V and 8 bases from J, with 18 bases between. DNA for the CDR3: TGTGCCAGCAGTTACGACATCGCAGGGGCTGCAGGCTACACCTTC. Residues: CASSYDIAGAAGYTF.

The chain joins TRBV21-1 to TRBJ2-7; the table's D call, TRBD2, was not checked against the DNA. TRBV21-1 represents a pseudogene. There are 15 residues in the CDR3. The CDR3 bases are TGTGCCAGCAAACCGTTCACGGGAGGGCAGTACGAGCAGTACTTC. It codes for CASKPFTGGQYEQYF.

The CDR3, as DNA: TGTGCCAGCAGTTTATTTGGAACAGGGAGCTACGAGCAGTACTTC. Translation: CASSLFGTGSYEQYF. V gene TRBV27 combines with J gene TRBJ2-7; D is perhaps TRBD1 (6 bases). The V end was cut by 1 base, the J end by 3 bases, with 13 bases between. The CDR3 spans 15 residues. Germline V gene sequence: CDR1 MNHEY, CDR2 SMNVEV (reference sequence).

V and J are TRBV6-6 and TRBJ1-3; TRBD1 aligns across 7 bases. CDR3 length: 16 residues. In germline, CDR1 is MNHNY, CDR2 SVGAGI (reference sequence). With 5 bases clipped from V and 0 bases from J, the junction kept 7 bases outside the gene matches. The CDR3 bases are TGTGCCAGCAGTCCCCTCCAGGGGGACTCTGGAAACACCATATATTTT. Protein: CASSPLQGDSGNTIYF.

This sequence joins TRBV27 and TRBJ2-7, with 9 bases matching TRBD1. Germline V gene sequence: CDR1 MNHEY, CDR2 SMNVEV (reference sequence). Germline trimming cut 3 bases from V and 5 bases from J; bases unmatched to any gene: 2. This CDR3 spans 13 amino acids. The CDR3 is CASSLGQGHEQYF. CDR3 nucleotides: TGTGCCAGCAGTTTGGGACAGGGCCACGAGCAGTACTTC.

J is TRBJ2-7 and V is TRBV7-6; TRBD2 matches 7 bases. This CDR3 comprises 17 residues. With 5 bases clipped from V and 0 bases from J, the junction kept 13 bases outside the gene matches. The germline gives CDR1 SGHVS, CDR2 FNYEAQ. The CDR3 DNA is TGTGCCAGCAGCCCCTCTGGGGGGGAGCCGAACTCCTACGAGCAGTACTTC. The encoded protein is CASSPSGGEPNSYEQYF.

V is TRBV4-3 and J is TRBJ2-7; D is unresolved. Germline V CDR1 and CDR2: LGHNA, YSLEER. V lost 0 bases to trimming and J lost 5 bases, with 5 bases between them. This CDR3 has 12 amino acids. The CDR3 DNA reads TGCGCCAGCAGCCAAGATGGTAACGAGCAGTACTTC. It translates to CASSQDGNEQYF.

This clone showed up just once. The genes are TRBV9 and TRBJ1-1; D remains unclear. V lost 1 base to trimming and J lost 6 bases, with 7 bases between them. CDR3 length equals 12 residues. Per germline, CDR1 SGDLS and CDR2 YYNGEE. The CDR3 DNA reads TGTGCCAGCAGCGTATCAGGTGCTGAAGCTTTCTTT. Amino acid sequence: CASSVSGAEAFF.

There are a few counts of this clone. This rearrangement joins TRBV11-1 to TRBJ1-2; D gene uncertain. The CDR3 length is 12 residues. Trimming stripped 3 bases from V and 6 bases from J, with 8 bases between. Germline loops: CDR1 SGHAT, CDR2 FQDESV (reference sequence). The CDR3 DNA is TGTGCCAGCAGCTTTGGGTCCGATGGCTACACCTTC. Its protein is CASSFGSDGYTF.

The V and J genes are TRBV5-1 and TRBJ2-2; D is unclear. This CDR3 has 15 amino acids. From germline, CDR1 is SGHRS and CDR2 YFSETQ. Trimming pared 2 bases from V and 2 bases from J, leaving 10 bases between. The CDR3 loop reads CASSFLDGNTGELFF. The CDR3, as DNA: TGCGCCAGCAGCTTTCTCGACGGAAACACCGGGGAGCTGTTTTTT.

V is TRBV6-6 and J is TRBJ2-4; no firm D call. CDR1 is MNHNY and CDR2 is SVGAGI in the germline V gene (reference sequence). CDR3 length: 10 amino acids. CDR3 nucleotides: TGTGGGACAGCCAAAAACATTCAGTACTTC. Amino acids: CGTAKNIQYF.

This chain uses TRBV6-5 with TRBJ1-2; D is uncertain. CDR1 and CDR2 from the germline V gene are MNHEY and SVGAGI. The CDR3 has 12 residues. V lost 6 bases, J lost 8 bases, and 13 bases lay in between. DNA of the CDR3: TGTGCCAGCAGCGAGGAGGGCACCGGCTACACCTTC. It specifies CASSEEGTGYTF.

The chain recombines TRBV2 with TRBJ1-3; 9 bases are shared with TRBD1. CDR1 SNHLY and CDR2 FYNNEI come from the germline V gene. This CDR3 contains 15 residues. After removal of 7 bases from V and 0 bases from J, the junction contained 4 bases not matched to a gene. For the CDR3, the DNA is TGTGCCAGCACTACGACAGGGGGCTCTGGAAACACCATATATTTT. It codes for CASTTTGGSGNTIYF. The full variable domain, its missing parts supplied by reference TRBV2 and TRBJ1-3, is EPEVTQTPSHQVTQMGQEVILRCVPISNHLYFYWYRQILGQKVEFLVSFYNNEISEKSEIFDDQFSVERPDGSNFTLKIRSTKLEDSAMYFCASTTTGGSGNTIYFGEGSWLTVV.

As DNA, the CDR3 is TGTGCCAGCAGCCTTAAAAGCCGACAGGGGTCCTACGAGCAGTACTTC. Protein: CASSLKSRQGSYEQYF. This rearrangement joins TRBV7-9 to TRBJ2-7, with TRBD1 matching 8 bases. J lost 1 base, V lost 5 bases, and 10 bases had no gene match. The CDR3 length is 16 residues. In germline, CDR1 is SEHNR, CDR2 FQNEAQ (reference sequence).

The rearrangement uses TRBV5-4 and TRBJ2-5; 11 bases are a match to TRBD2. The CDR3 covers 14 residues. The V segment lost 2 bases and the J segment 8 bases; nucleotides outside the gene matches: 5. Germline V gene lookup returns CDR1 SGHNT and CDR2 YYREEE (reference sequence). The CDR3 DNA follows: TGTGCCAGCAGCTTTAGCGGGAGGGCCGATACCCAGTACTTC. Translated, it gives CASSFSGRADTQYF.

The chain links TRBV27 to TRBJ2-1; TRBD2 aligns across 9 bases. V lost 6 bases to trimming and J lost 0 bases; unmatched junction nucleotides: 6. CDR3 length: 16 amino acids. Germline CDR1 reads MNHEY; CDR2 reads SMNVEV (reference sequence). CDR3 region: CASRILTSGSYNEQFF. As DNA, the CDR3 is TGTGCCAGCAGGATCCTGACTAGCGGCTCCTACAATGAGCAGTTCTTC.

The V gene is TRBV9, the J gene TRBJ2-6; no clear D gene. The V gene's germline CDR1 is SGDLS and CDR2 YYNGEE. There are 16 residues in the CDR3. Trimming removed 2 bases from V and 3 bases from J, with 12 bases in between. The CDR3 DNA reads as TGTGCCAGCAGCGTTTACGTATGGGGTGGGGCCAACGTCCTGACTTTC. It translates to CASSVYVWGGANVLTF.

The V gene is TRBV6-4, the J gene TRBJ2-1; 11 nucleotides align to TRBD2. The germline V gene encodes CDR1 MRHNA and CDR2 SNTAGT. The CDR3 runs to 15 residues. The J segment lost 8 bases and the V segment lost 2 bases, leaving 5 bases of the junction unmatched. CDR3 in amino acids: CASSDTSGSSDEQFF. The CDR3 bases are TGTGCCAGCAGTGACACTAGCGGGAGTTCAGATGAGCAGTTCTTC.

The chain combines TRBV6-5 with TRBJ2-1, with D hard to call. Germline lookup yields CDR1 MNHEY and CDR2 SVGAGI. Trimming cost V 6 bases and J 7 bases, with 13 bases left between them. This CDR3 region has 13 residues. The DNA of the CDR3 is TGTGCCAGCAGCCCCCTGTTTTCGAATGAGCAGTTCTTC. It is translated as CASSPLFSNEQFF.

The V and J genes are TRBV7-2 and TRBJ2-1; 7 nucleotides align to TRBD1. This CDR3 contains 18 residues. V was clipped by 5 bases and J by 0 bases; unmatched bases: 13. Germline-derived CDR1 and CDR2 are SGHTA and FQGNSA. Here the CDR3 DNA reads TGTGCCAGCAGCCCCTATCCGACAGGGACCCTCTCCTACAATGAGCAGTTCTTC. Translated: CASSPYPTGTLSYNEQFF.

The chain recombines TRBV5-1 with TRBJ2-7; D is possibly TRBD2 (6 bases). This CDR3 comprises 14 residues. Trimming cost V 2 bases and J 6 bases, with 15 bases left between them. From germline, CDR1 is SGHRS and CDR2 YFSETQ. The CDR3 spells CASSFVGGGFEQYF. The CDR3 DNA reads TGCGCCAGCAGCTTTGTCGGGGGAGGATTCGAGCAGTACTTC.